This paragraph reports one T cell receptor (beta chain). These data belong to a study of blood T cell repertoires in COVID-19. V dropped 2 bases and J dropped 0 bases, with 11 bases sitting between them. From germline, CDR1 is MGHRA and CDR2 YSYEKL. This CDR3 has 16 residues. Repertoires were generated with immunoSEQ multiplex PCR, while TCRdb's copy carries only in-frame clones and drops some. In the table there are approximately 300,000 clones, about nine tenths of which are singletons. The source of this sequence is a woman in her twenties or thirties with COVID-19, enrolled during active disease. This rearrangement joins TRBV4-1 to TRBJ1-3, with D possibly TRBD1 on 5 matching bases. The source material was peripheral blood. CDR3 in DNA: TGCGCCAGCAGCCAACCCAGACAGAGCTCTGGAAACACCATATATTTT. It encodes CASSQPRQSSGNTIYF.